What follows are 9 T cell receptor beta chains derived from one specimen sequenced in a study of beta chain features in type 1 diabetes. Study observations and caveats: TCRB CDR3s from Type 1 diabetes patients were moderately but significantly shorter in all four CD4+ subsets.

Every bit of the isolated RNA underwent reverse transcription, so sequencing read expressed TCRB transcripts. Profiled with immunoSEQ multiplex PCR; TCRdb holds only in-frame clones, not every one. This table holds some 350,000 clones, 9.5% to 10% found once. These TCRs are of unknown antigen specificity. The specimen was central memory CD4+ T cells from blood. The receptors derive from a man under 40 with type 1 diabetes.

This clone occurred a few times. The J gene is TRBJ2-7, the V gene TRBV5-6; no definite D call. In germline, CDR1 is SGHDT, CDR2 YYEEEE. The CDR3 is 11 residues long. The germline V and J ends were trimmed by 4 bases and 4 bases, with 6 bases remaining between them. CDR3 region: CASSAYYEQYF. The CDR3 nucleotides are TGTGCCAGCAGCGCTTATTACGAGCAGTACTTC.

The J gene is TRBJ2-1, the V gene TRBV5-1, with 14 bases fitting TRBD2. Germline CDR1 is SGHRS and CDR2 is YFSETQ. The CDR3 runs 15 residues. J lost 8 bases, V lost 5 bases, and 6 bases had no gene match. The CDR3 spells CASRDGTSGSDEQFF. In DNA, the CDR3 is TGCGCCAGCAGGGACGGGACTAGCGGGAGCGATGAGCAGTTCTTC.

This clone turned up a few times. The chain is built from TRBV7-2 and TRBJ2-7; possibly TRBD2 for D (6 bases). The germline V gene encodes CDR1 SGHTA and CDR2 FQGNSA. Trimming took 2 bases from V and 4 from J, leaving 15 bases between them. The CDR3 is 15 residues long. The CDR3 loop is CASSLRRGDTYEQYF. The CDR3 nucleotides are TGTGCCAGCAGCTTACGGAGGGGAGACACTTACGAGCAGTACTTC.

The J gene is TRBJ2-7, the V gene TRBV7-2; TRBD2 might be the D (6 bases). Germline values: CDR1 SGHTA, CDR2 FQGNSA. The CDR3 runs 14 residues. V gave up 5 bases and J gave up 6 bases, with 17 bases separating them. Here the CDR3 reads CASSIGPGGAEQYF. CDR3 nucleotide sequence: TGTGCCAGCAGCATCGGGCCCGGCGGGGCCGAGCAGTACTTC.

This clone was seen more than once but under ten times. The chain has TRBV11-3 and TRBJ1-4; no clear D gene. The length of the CDR3 is 19 residues. Deletions cut 0 bases from V and 1 base from J, with 18 bases between. Germline V lookup: CDR1 SGHNT, CDR2 YENEEA. The CDR3 protein is CASSLDQAPLGVTNEKLFF. DNA for the CDR3: TGTGCCAGCAGCTTAGATCAGGCCCCCTTGGGCGTAACTAATGAAAAACTGTTTTTT.

This clone was observed a few times. The rearrangement uses TRBV20-1 and TRBJ1-1, with 7 positions matching TRBD1. Looked up from germline, CDR1 is DFQATT and CDR2 is SNEGSKA (reference sequence). J gave up 5 bases and V 7 bases, and 1 base lay outside the gene matches. The CDR3 sequence is 10 residues long. In DNA, the CDR3 is TGCAGTGGGGACAGTACTGAAGCTTTCTTT. Translating gives CSGDSTEAFF.

The chain is built from TRBV7-2 and TRBJ1-3; tentative D call: TRBD1 (5 bases). There are 15 residues in the CDR3. The germline CDR1 and CDR2 sequences are SGHTA and FQGNSA. The germline V and J ends were trimmed by 6 bases and 2 bases, with 14 bases remaining between them. CDR3 sequence: CASSLRGGTGNTIYF. The CDR3, as DNA: TGTGCCAGCAGTCTCCGGGGGGGGACTGGAAACACCATATATTTT. Together with reference TRBV7-2 and TRBJ1-3, the CDR3 gives the full variable domain: GAGVSQSPSNKVTEKGKDVELRCDPISGHTALYWYRQSLGQGLEFLIYFQGNSAPDKSGLPSDRFSAERTGGSVSTLTIQRTQQEDSAVYLCASSLRGGTGNTIYFGEGSWLTVV.

The chain is built from TRBV6-5 and TRBJ2-3; a weak D match, TRBD2 (5 bases). The V and J ends lost 8 bases and 7 bases respectively, with 19 bases between them. This CDR3 contains 14 residues. CDR1 and CDR2 (germline): MNHEY, SVGAGI. CDR3 amino acids: CASASSDGSNTQYF. CDR3 in DNA: TGTGCCAGCGCTTCATCCGATGGGAGTAATACGCAGTATTTT.

In its sample, this clone was seen a few times. The V call is TRBV6-5, the J call TRBJ2-1; 7 bases agree with TRBD2. Germline trimming cut 9 bases from V and 4 bases from J; bases unmatched to any gene: 12. The CDR3 sequence is 15 residues long. Per the germline V gene, CDR1 is MNHEY and CDR2 is SVGAGI. The CDR3 spells CASRPTVSGYNEQFF. CDR3 sequence (DNA): TGTGCCAGTAGACCCACGGTTAGCGGGTACAATGAGCAGTTCTTC.